This is a list of T cell receptor beta chains from one sample in a study of response to subunit inactivated influenza vaccine. In TCRdb, the RT-PCR reads were re-called with MiXCR into one record per CDR3 protein. The table records fewer than 800,000 distinct CDR3 sequences, 15% to 19% of them present only once. The source was PBMCs from blood, collected 12 days after vaccination. These receptors all come from a man between 45 and 60 years old who received an inactivated influenza vaccine. Each CDR3 is given without its conserved first and last residue.

V gene: TRBV20-1
J gene: TRBJ1-5
CDR3 protein: SARDRQVYQPQH

V gene: TRBV10-3
J gene: TRBJ1-1
CDR3 protein: ASKGQGVPEAF

V gene: TRBV5-1
J gene: TRBJ2-5
CDR3 protein: ASSFNRGYQETQY

V gene: TRBV6-5
J gene: TRBJ2-1
CDR3 protein: ASSSALLAGRNNEQF

V gene: TRBV20-1
J gene: TRBJ2-1
CDR3 protein: SATAQGFEQF

V gene: TRBV6-2/TRBV6-3
J gene: TRBJ2-7
CDR3 protein: ASSSGQGVSHEQY

V gene: TRBV4-3
J gene: TRBJ1-4
CDR3 protein: ASSQDMVGTGPEKLF

V gene: TRBV11-2
J gene: TRBJ2-7
CDR3 protein: ASTAGGLSVYEQY

V gene: TRBV5-6
J gene: TRBJ2-5
CDR3 protein: ASIRTRDETQY

V gene: TRBV27
J gene: TRBJ2-7
CDR3 protein: ASSPHERGAQY

V gene: TRBV12-3/TRBV12-4
J gene: TRBJ1-3
CDR3 protein: ASSRSQGARGNTIY

V gene: TRBV6-2/TRBV6-3
J gene: TRBJ2-2
CDR3 protein: ASKRPAGGLNTGELF

V gene: TRBV5-6
J gene: TRBJ2-1
CDR3 protein: ASSLVTSDYNEQF

V gene: TRBV7-8
J gene: TRBJ1-2
CDR3 protein: ASSLTVIGLYGYT

V gene: TRBV10-3
J gene: TRBJ2-1
CDR3 protein: AISSKGGLEQF

V gene: TRBV7-3
J gene: TRBJ2-6
CDR3 protein: ASSLRSSGANVLT

V gene: TRBV18
J gene: TRBJ2-1
CDR3 protein: ASSPGERVYNEQF

V gene: TRBV20-1
J gene: TRBJ2-2
CDR3 protein: SARDLYRDRRSGELF

V gene: TRBV12-3/TRBV12-4
J gene: TRBJ2-7
CDR3 protein: ASSKSYEQY

V gene: TRBV20-1
J gene: TRBJ2-7
CDR3 protein: SAVGGTARYNEQY

V gene: TRBV28
J gene: TRBJ2-3
CDR3 protein: ASSLQSNHPRTQY

V gene: TRBV5-1
J gene: TRBJ2-5
CDR3 protein: ASRDGQDWETQY

V gene: TRBV28
J gene: TRBJ1-2
CDR3 protein: ASSLLGQGIGYT

V gene: TRBV20-1
J gene: TRBJ2-7
CDR3 protein: SARSPPTEGYEQY

V gene: TRBV5-1
J gene: TRBJ2-1
CDR3 protein: ASSLIAGGSLNEQF

V gene: TRBV7-2
J gene: TRBJ2-3
CDR3 protein: ASSRGGGTDTQY